One and the same sample provided the 2 T cell receptor beta chains below, sequenced in a study of blood T cell repertoires in COVID-19. This table comes from immunoSEQ multiplex PCR, and its TCRdb copy is limited to in-frame clones, with some not included. The sample shows hundreds of thousands of clones, around 89% of them seen only once. The sample taken for sequencing was PBMCs or T cells enriched from blood (not recorded which). The receptors stem from a woman aged 25 to 45 who had recovered from COVID-19.

This chain uses TRBV12-3 or TRBV12-4 with TRBJ1-2; 7 bases line up with TRBD1. V lost 4 bases, J lost 8 bases, and 7 bases stayed unmatched. This CDR3 comprises 13 residues. The CDR3 DNA reads as TGTGCCAGCAGTTGGAAGGGGGCTGGCGGCTACACCTTC. Translation gives CASSWKGAGGYTF.

The V call is TRBV28, the J call TRBJ1-3; TRBD1 matches at 8 bases. There are 16 residues in the CDR3. The germline V gene encodes CDR1 MDHEN and CDR2 SYDVKM. Trimming removed 6 bases from V and 4 bases from J; junction bases left unmatched: 11. The CDR3 DNA reads as TGTGCCAGCAGCGATGGACAGGGTATCGCCGGAAACACCATATATTTT. It yields the protein CASSDGQGIAGNTIYF.